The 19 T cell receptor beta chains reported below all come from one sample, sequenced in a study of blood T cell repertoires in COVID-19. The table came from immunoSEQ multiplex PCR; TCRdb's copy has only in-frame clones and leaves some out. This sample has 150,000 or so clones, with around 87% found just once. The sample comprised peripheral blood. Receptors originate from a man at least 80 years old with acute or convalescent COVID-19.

CDR3 nucleotide sequence: TGTGCCAGCAGCCAGCCACAGGGGACTGGAAACACCATATATTTT. Its protein is CASSQPQGTGNTIYF. V gene TRBV4-2 combines with J gene TRBJ1-3; TRBD1 matches 7 bases. The CDR3 runs 15 residues. Germline V gene data show CDR1 as LGHNA and CDR2 as YNFKEQ. The V and J ends lost 3 bases and 2 bases, in that order; junction bases with no gene match: 4.

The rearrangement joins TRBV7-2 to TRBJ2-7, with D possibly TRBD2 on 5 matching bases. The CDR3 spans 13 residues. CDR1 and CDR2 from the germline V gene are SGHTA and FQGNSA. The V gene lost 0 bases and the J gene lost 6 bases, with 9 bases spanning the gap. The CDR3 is CASSLAGAGEQYF. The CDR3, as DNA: TGTGCCAGCAGCTTAGCGGGAGCCGGCGAGCAGTACTTC.

The CDR3 loop is CASNQNTDTQYF. Written as DNA, the CDR3 is TGTGCCAGCAATCAGAACACAGATACGCAGTATTTT. The chain carries TRBV6-5 and TRBJ2-3; no clear D. CDR3 length: 12 residues. The ends were cut back, 7 bases at V and 2 bases at J, with 7 bases in the middle. Per the germline V gene, CDR1 is MNHEY and CDR2 is SVGAGI.

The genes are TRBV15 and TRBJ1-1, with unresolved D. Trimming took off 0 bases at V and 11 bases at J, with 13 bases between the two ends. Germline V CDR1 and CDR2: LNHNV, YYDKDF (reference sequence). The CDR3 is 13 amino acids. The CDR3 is CATSRDRGERAFF. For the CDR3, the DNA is TGTGCCACCAGCAGAGATCGCGGGGAACGGGCTTTCTTT.

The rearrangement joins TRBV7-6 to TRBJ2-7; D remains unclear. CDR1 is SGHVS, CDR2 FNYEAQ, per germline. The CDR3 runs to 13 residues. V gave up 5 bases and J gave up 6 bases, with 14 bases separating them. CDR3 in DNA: TGTGCCAGCAGCGACGGAGTCAGTGGCGAGCAGTACTTC. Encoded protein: CASSDGVSGEQYF.

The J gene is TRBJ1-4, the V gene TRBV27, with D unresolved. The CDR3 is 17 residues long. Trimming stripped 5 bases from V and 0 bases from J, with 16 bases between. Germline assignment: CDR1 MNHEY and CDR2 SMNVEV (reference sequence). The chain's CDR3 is CASSRITAVSTNEKLFF. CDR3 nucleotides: TGTGCCAGCAGTCGGATCACAGCAGTTTCAACTAATGAAAAACTGTTTTTT.

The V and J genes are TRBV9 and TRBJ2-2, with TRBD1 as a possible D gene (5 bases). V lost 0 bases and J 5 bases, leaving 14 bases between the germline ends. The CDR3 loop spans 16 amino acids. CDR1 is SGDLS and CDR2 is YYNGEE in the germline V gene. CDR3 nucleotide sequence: TGTGCCAGCAGCGTAGGCTCAGGGCCGAGGACCGGGGAGCTGTTTTTT. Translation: CASSVGSGPRTGELFF.

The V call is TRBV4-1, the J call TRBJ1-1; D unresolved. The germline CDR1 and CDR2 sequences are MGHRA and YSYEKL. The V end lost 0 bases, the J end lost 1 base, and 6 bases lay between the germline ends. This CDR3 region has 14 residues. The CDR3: CASSQDRKNTEAFF. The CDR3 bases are TGCGCCAGCAGCCAAGACAGGAAGAACACTGAAGCTTTCTTT.

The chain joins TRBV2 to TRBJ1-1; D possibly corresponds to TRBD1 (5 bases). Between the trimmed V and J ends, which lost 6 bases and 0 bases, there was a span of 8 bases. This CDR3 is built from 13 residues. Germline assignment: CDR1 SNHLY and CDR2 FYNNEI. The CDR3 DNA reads TGTGCCAGCAGGACAGTACTGAACACTGAAGCTTTCTTT. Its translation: CASRTVLNTEAFF.

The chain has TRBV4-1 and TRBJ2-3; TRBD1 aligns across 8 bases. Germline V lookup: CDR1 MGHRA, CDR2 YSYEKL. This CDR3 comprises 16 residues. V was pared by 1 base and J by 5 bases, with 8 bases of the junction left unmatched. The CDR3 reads CASSQGYRGAVDTQYF. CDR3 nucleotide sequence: TGCGCCAGCAGCCAAGGATACAGGGGGGCTGTAGATACGCAGTATTTT.

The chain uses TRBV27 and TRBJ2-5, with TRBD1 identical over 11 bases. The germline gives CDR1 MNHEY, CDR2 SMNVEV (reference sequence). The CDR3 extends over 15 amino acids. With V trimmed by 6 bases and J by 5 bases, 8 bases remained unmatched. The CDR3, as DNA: TGTGCCAGCAGAAGGACAGGGGGCTCTTTGGAGACCCAGTACTTC. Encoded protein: CASRRTGGSLETQYF.

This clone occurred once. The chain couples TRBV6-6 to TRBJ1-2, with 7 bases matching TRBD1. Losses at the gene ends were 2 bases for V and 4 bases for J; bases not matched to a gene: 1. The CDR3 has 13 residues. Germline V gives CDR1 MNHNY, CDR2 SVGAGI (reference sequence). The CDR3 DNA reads TGTGCCAGCAGTTACGAGGGGGCCTATGGCTACACCTTC. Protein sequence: CASSYEGAYGYTF.

CDR3 region: CSVEDRVGKTNYGYTF. Written as DNA, the CDR3 is TGCAGCGTTGAAGATCGGGTCGGCAAGACCAACTATGGCTACACCTTC. V usage is TRBV29-1 and J usage is TRBJ1-2; D ambiguous. The CDR3 loop spans 16 amino acids. Trimming removed 0 bases at V and 2 bases at J, with 16 bases between. Germline V lookup: CDR1 SQVTM, CDR2 ANQGSEA.

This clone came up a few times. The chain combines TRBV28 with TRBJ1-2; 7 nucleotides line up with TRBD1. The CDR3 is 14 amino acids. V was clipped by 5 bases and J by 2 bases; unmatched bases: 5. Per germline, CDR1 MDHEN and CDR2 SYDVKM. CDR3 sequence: CASSVKQGNYGYTF. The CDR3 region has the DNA TGTGCCAGCAGTGTGAAACAGGGGAACTATGGCTACACCTTC.

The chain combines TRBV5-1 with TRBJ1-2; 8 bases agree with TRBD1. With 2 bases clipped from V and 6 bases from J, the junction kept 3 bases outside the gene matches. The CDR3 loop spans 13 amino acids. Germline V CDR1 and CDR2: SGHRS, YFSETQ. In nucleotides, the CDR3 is TGCGCCAGCAGCTTCGGACAGGGTGATGGCTACACCTTC. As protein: CASSFGQGDGYTF.

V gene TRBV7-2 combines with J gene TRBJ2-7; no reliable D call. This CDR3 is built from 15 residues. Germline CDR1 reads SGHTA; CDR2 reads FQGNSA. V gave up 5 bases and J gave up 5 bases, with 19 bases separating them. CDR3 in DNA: TGTGCCAGCAGCCCCTCTTTCTCTCTATCGCACGAGCAGTACTTC. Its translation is CASSPSFSLSHEQYF. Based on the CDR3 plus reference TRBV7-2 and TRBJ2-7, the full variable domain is GAGVSQSPSNKVTEKGKDVELRCDPISGHTALYWYRQSLGQGLEFLIYFQGNSAPDKSGLPSDRFSAERTGGSVSTLTIQRTQQEDSAVYLCASSPSFSLSHEQYFGPGTRLTVT.

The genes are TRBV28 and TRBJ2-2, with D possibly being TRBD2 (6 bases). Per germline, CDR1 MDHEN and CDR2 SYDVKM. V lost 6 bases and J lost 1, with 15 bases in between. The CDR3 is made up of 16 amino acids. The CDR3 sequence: CASSPPEGKNTGELFF. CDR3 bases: TGTGCCAGCAGCCCCCCGGAGGGTAAGAACACCGGGGAGCTGTTTTTT.

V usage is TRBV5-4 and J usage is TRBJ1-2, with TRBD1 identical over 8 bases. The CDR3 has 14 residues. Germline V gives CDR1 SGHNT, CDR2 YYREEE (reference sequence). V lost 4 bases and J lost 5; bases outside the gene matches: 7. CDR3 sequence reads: CASSISGTGYGYTF. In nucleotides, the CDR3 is TGTGCCAGCAGCATATCCGGGACAGGTTATGGCTACACCTTC.

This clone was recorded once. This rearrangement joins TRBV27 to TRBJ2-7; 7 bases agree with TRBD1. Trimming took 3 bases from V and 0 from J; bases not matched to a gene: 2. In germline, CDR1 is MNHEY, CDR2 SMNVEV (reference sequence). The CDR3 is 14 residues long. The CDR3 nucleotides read TGTGCCAGCAGTTTCCGGGACAGCTCCTACGAGCAGTACTTC. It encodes CASSFRDSSYEQYF.